Listed below are T cell receptor beta chains from one sample, sequenced in a study of cytomegalovirus exposure and HLA in healthy donors. Profiled with immunoSEQ multiplex PCR; TCRdb holds only in-frame clones, not every one. This sample yields over 100,000 clones, of which around 80% are seen a single time; roughly 3% belongs to the top ten. Source material: PBMCs. These receptor sequences come from a woman between 18 and 30 years old in good health and CMV-seropositive. Each CDR3 is given with its conserved first and last residue. The D gene is left open where the match is weak. Some rows mark clone size as missing; the rest say once, few, many or name a class of expanded clone.

cdr3_length j_call clone_size v_call d_call cdr3_aa cdr3_nt
16 TRBJ2-3 - TRBV7-6 TRBD2 CASSSSLAGGTDTQYF TGTGCCAGCAGCTCCTCACTAGCGGGGGGCACAGATACGCAGTATTTT
13 TRBJ2-1 - TRBV9 TRBD1 CASSVEGADEQFF TGTGCCAGCAGCGTAGAGGGGGCGGATGAGCAGTTCTTC
15 TRBJ1-2 - TRBV6-6 TRBD1 CASSYYLGQGEGYTF TGTGCCAGCAGTTACTATTTAGGACAGGGAGAAGGCTACACCTTC
13 TRBJ1-3 once TRBV5-5 - CASSLDPGNTIYF TGTGCCAGCAGCTTGGATCCGGGAAACACCATATATTTT
18 TRBJ2-1 - TRBV10-2 TRBD2 CAGQPDSGGGGSYNEQFF TGCGCTGGACAGCCGGATAGCGGGGGGGGAGGGTCCTACAATGAGCAGTTCTTC
14 TRBJ1-4 - TRBV2 TRBD1 CASSAGTGVEKLFF TGTGCCAGCAGTGCCGGGACAGGAGTTGAAAAACTGTTTTTT
15 TRBJ2-2 - TRBV2 TRBD1 CASSVGQGNTGELFF TGTGCCAGCAGTGTGGGACAGGGGAACACCGGGGAGCTGTTTTTT
16 TRBJ2-3 once TRBV5-6 TRBD2 CASSPGLARDTDTQYF TGTGCCAGCAGCCCGGGACTAGCGAGGGACACAGATACGCAGTATTTT
15 TRBJ2-3 - TRBV5-4 - CASSAMWTATDTQYF TGTGCCAGCAGCGCAATGTGGACAGCTACAGATACGCAGTATTTT
15 TRBJ2-7 - TRBV27 - CASSLAGISSYEQYF TGTGCCAGCAGTTTAGCGGGAATTAGCTCCTACGAGCAGTACTTC
15 TRBJ1-1 - TRBV7-9 - CASLNQGTMNTEAFF TGTGCCAGCCTAAATCAGGGCACCATGAACACTGAAGCTTTCTTT
15 TRBJ1-5 - TRBV28 TRBD1 CASRILTGGVQPQHF TGTGCCAGCAGAATCCTTACAGGGGGCGTACAGCCCCAGCATTTT
16 TRBJ2-2 - TRBV6-5 TRBD2 CASSWGLARNTGELFF TGTGCCAGCAGTTGGGGACTAGCGAGGAACACCGGGGAGCTGTTTTTT
14 TRBJ1-4 - TRBV10-3 - CAISEGGTNEKLFF TGTGCCATCAGTGAGGGAGGAACTAATGAAAAACTGTTTTTT
15 TRBJ2-3 - TRBV6-4 TRBD2 CASSSSGGAPDTQYF TGTGCCAGCAGTAGTAGCGGGGGGGCCCCAGATACGCAGTATTTT
12 TRBJ2-4 - TRBV12-1 - CASEGVRNIQYF TGTGCCAGCGAGGGGGTTAGGAACATTCAGTACTTC
15 TRBJ2-5 - TRBV25-1 - CASTRGRGGPETQYF TGTGCCAGCACCCGAGGTAGGGGGGGCCCAGAGACCCAGTACTTC
17 TRBJ2-1 few TRBV6-4 TRBD2 CASSDSKGTSGDNEQFF TGTGCCAGCAGTGACTCGAAAGGGACTAGCGGGGATAATGAGCAGTTCTTC
16 TRBJ1-3 - TRBV9 - CASSVAGPYSGNTIYF TGTGCCAGCAGCGTAGCAGGGCCGTACTCTGGAAACACCATATATTTT
12 TRBJ1-2 - TRBV27 - CASRAAGYGYTF TGTGCCAGCCGCGCTGCTGGCTATGGCTACACCTTC
15 TRBJ2-3 - TRBV4-2 - CASSQARNSADTQYF TGTGCCAGCAGCCAAGCGAGGAATTCGGCAGATACGCAGTATTTT
14 TRBJ2-3 - TRBV7-6 - CASSLGEITDTQYF TGTGCCAGCAGCTTAGGGGAGATCACAGATACGCAGTATTTT
13 TRBJ1-2 - TRBV2 - CASSETANYGYTF TGTGCCAGCAGTGAGACAGCTAACTATGGCTACACCTTC
16 TRBJ2-7 - TRBV15 TRBD2 CATSRDPGLAAYEQYF TGTGCCACCAGCAGGGACCCGGGACTAGCGGCCTACGAGCAGTACTTC
15 TRBJ1-2 - TRBV4-2 - CAGSQVASGSDGYTF -
15 TRBJ1-2 - TRBV15 - CATNQDRSANYGYTF TGTGCCACCAACCAAGACAGGTCAGCTAACTATGGCTACACCTTC
10 TRBJ2-7 - TRBV27 - CARDFYEQYF TGTGCAAGGGACTTCTACGAGCAGTACTTC
15 TRBJ2-3 - TRBV7-6 TRBD2 CASSLIAGGTDTQYF TGTGCCAGCAGCTTAATAGCGGGGGGGACAGATACGCAGTATTTT
11 TRBJ2-1 once TRBV5-1 - CASSISGEQFF TGCGCCAGCAGCATCAGCGGTGAGCAGTTCTTC
15 TRBJ2-7 once TRBV29-1 - CSVEDQGLVFNEQYF TGCAGCGTTGAAGATCAGGGGCTAGTGTTCAACGAGCAGTACTTC
14 TRBJ2-1 - TRBV4-1 TRBD2 CASSHGTSSHEQFF TGCGCCAGCAGCCATGGGACTAGCTCCCATGAGCAGTTCTTC
16 TRBJ1-5 - TRBV13 - CASSLGWGGDNQPQHF TGTGCCAGCAGCCTTGGTTGGGGAGGGGACAATCAGCCCCAGCATTTT
14 TRBJ2-7 - TRBV4-1 TRBD2 CASSQAQGLGEQYF TGCGCCAGCAGCCAGGCACAGGGACTAGGCGAGCAGTACTTC
13 TRBJ2-7 - TRBV6-5 - CASSLEVTYEQYF TGTGCCAGCAGTCTTGAGGTTACCTACGAGCAGTACTTC
18 TRBJ1-6 - TRBV2 TRBD1 CASSGDRGYSSYNSPLHF TGTGCCAGCAGTGGGGACAGGGGCTATAGCTCCTATAATTCACCCCTCCACTTT
14 TRBJ2-5 - TRBV7-2 TRBD2 CASSFGGGGETQYF TGTGCCAGCAGCTTCGGCGGGGGAGGGGAGACCCAGTACTTC
13 TRBJ1-1 - TRBV10-2 - CASTTGMNTEAFF TGCGCCAGCACTACGGGGATGAACACTGAAGCTTTCTTT
14 TRBJ2-1 - TRBV7-2 TRBD2 CATTLPGGRNEQFF TGTGCCACCACTCTCCCGGGGGGGCGAAATGAGCAGTTCTTC
16 TRBJ1-6 few TRBV5-1 - CASSLTSQGYFSPLHF TGCGCCAGCAGCCTAACCTCACAGGGTTACTTTTCACCCCTCCACTTT
17 TRBJ2-7 once TRBV10-3 TRBD2 CAISGLGPGTSSSEQYF TGTGCCATCAGTGGCCTGGGACCCGGGACTAGCTCCTCCGAGCAGTACTTC
15 TRBJ2-7 - TRBV19 TRBD2 CASSESRGASYEQYF TGTGCCAGTAGTGAGTCGCGGGGGGCTTCCTACGAGCAGTACTTC
15 TRBJ2-1 - TRBV11-2 - CASSSAGSSYNEQFF TGTGCCAGCAGCTCCGCGGGGAGCTCCTACAATGAGCAGTTCTTC
14 TRBJ1-2 - TRBV27 - CASSYRRESYGYTF TGTGCCAGCAGTTATCGCAGGGAAAGTTACGGCTACACCTTC
15 TRBJ2-3 once TRBV7-7 TRBD2 CASSKAGSHTDTQYF TGTGCTAGCAGCAAAGCGGGGTCCCACACAGATACGCAGTATTTT
14 TRBJ2-3 - TRBV30 TRBD2 CAWSTSGGSDTQYF TGTGCCTGGAGTACGAGCGGGGGCTCAGATACGCAGTATTTT
13 TRBJ2-1 few TRBV27 TRBD2 CASGSGGWNEQFF TGTGCCAGCGGTTCGGGGGGTTGGAATGAGCAGTTCTTC
16 TRBJ2-3 - TRBV29-1 TRBD2 CSVEVLMGLDLDTQYF TGCAGCGTTGAGGTGTTGATGGGACTAGATTTAGATACGCAGTATTTT
15 TRBJ1-3 - TRBV27 TRBD1 CASSLAGGSGNTIYF TGTGCCAGCAGTTTGGCAGGGGGCTCTGGAAACACCATATATTTT
14 TRBJ1-2 once TRBV5-1 - CASSLAGVPYGYTF TGCGCCAGCAGCTTGGCGGGGGTTCCTTATGGCTACACCTTC
16 TRBJ2-5 - TRBV5-4 - CASSLGAAGAGETQYF TGTGCCAGCAGCTTGGGGGCTGCGGGGGCAGGGGAGACCCAGTACTTC
16 TRBJ2-6 once TRBV30 TRBD1 CAWSVLGGAGANVLTF TGTGCCTGGAGTGTACTAGGGGGCGCTGGGGCCAACGTCCTGACTTTC
17 TRBJ1-1 - TRBV18 TRBD1 CASSPTVPGQGATEAFF TGTGCCAGCTCACCGACTGTCCCGGGACAGGGAGCGACTGAAGCTTTCTTT
17 TRBJ1-2 - TRBV27 TRBD1 CASSLSPADRGRNGYTF TGTGCCAGCAGTTTATCGCCAGCAGACAGGGGAAGAAATGGCTACACCTTC
14 TRBJ2-2 - TRBV5-6 - CASSLGGWTGELFF TGTGCCAGCAGCTTGGGGGGCTGGACCGGGGAGCTGTTTTTT
14 TRBJ2-5 - TRBV2 - CASRAGQGGKTQYF TGTGCCAGCAGAGCTGGACAGGGAGGGAAGACCCAGTACTTC
15 TRBJ2-3 - TRBV19 TRBD2 CASSWAGGSTDTQYF TGTGCCAGTAGCTGGGCGGGGGGAAGCACAGATACGCAGTATTTT
15 TRBJ1-6 - TRBV10-2 TRBD1 CASSAGQGGGSPLHF TGCGCCAGCAGTGCAGGACAGGGCGGGGGTTCACCCCTCCACTTT
17 TRBJ2-5 - TRBV29-1 - CSSKGGGGAIWFETQYF TGCAGCAGCAAGGGGGGCGGGGGCGCCATTTGGTTTGAGACCCAGTACTTC
13 TRBJ1-1 - TRBV6-5 - CASSGGENTEAFF TGTGCCAGCAGTGGAGGTGAGAACACTGAAGCTTTCTTT